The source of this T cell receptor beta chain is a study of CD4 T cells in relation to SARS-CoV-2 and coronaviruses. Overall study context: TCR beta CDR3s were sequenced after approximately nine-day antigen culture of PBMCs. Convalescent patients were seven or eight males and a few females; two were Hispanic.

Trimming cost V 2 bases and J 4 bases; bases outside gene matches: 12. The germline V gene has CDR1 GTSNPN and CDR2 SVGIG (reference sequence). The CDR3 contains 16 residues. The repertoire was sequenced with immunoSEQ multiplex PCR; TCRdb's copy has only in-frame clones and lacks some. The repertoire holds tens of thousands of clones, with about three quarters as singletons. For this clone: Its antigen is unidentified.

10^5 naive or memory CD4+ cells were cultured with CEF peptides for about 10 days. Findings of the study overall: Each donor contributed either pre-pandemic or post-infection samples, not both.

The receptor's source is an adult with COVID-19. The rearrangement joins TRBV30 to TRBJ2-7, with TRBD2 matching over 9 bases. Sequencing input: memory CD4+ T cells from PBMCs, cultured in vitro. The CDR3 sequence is CAWSKGRSGSLYEQYF. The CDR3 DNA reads TGTGCCTGGAGTAAGGGGCGTAGCGGGAGTTTATACGAGCAGTACTTC.